Listed here is a single T cell receptor beta chain. This same CDR3 is encoded by further DNA sequences in the sample. Sequencing used immunoSEQ multiplex PCR; TCRdb keeps in-frame clones, though not all of them. The sample yields 100,000 to 140,000 clones, 70% to 90% seen once. The sample belongs to a study of T cell responses to AZD1222 COVID-19 vaccine. This CDR3 has 14 residues. The V segment lost 4 bases and the J segment 6 bases; nucleotides outside the gene matches: 7. Germline CDR1 reads SGHNT; CDR2 reads YYREEE (reference sequence). Source: peripheral blood, taken 28 days after the second AZD1222 dose. V gene TRBV5-4 combines with J gene TRBJ2-3; TRBD1 aligns across 8 bases. This sequence originates from an adult who received the AZD1222 COVID-19 vaccine. The CDR3 spells CASSTGQASDTQYF. The DNA of the CDR3 is TGTGCCAGCAGCACGGGACAGGCAAGCGATACGCAGTATTTT.